There are a few counts of the clone carrying this T cell receptor beta chain. These data belong to a study of cytomegalovirus exposure and HLA in healthy donors. A multiplex PCR was run with 60 Vbeta primers and 13 Jbeta primers. This table comes from immunoSEQ multiplex PCR, and its TCRdb copy is limited to in-frame clones, with some not included. The table lists about 230,000 clones, approximately 78% of them singletons, with under 0.6% in the top ten. The V gene's germline CDR1 is MNHEY and CDR2 SVGAGI. The length of the CDR3 is 13 residues. V shed 2 bases and J shed 3 bases, with 7 bases lying between them.

The V and J genes are TRBV6-5 and TRBJ1-1; no clear D. The sequenced sample consisted of PBMCs. This clonotype was obtained from a boy younger than 18 in good health and CMV-seronegative. The CDR3: CASSYGQDTEAFF. The CDR3 bases are TGTGCCAGCAGTTACGGGCAGGACACTGAAGCTTTCTTT.